Each of the 6 T cell receptor beta chains below was sequenced from the same sample in a study of identical twins. MiXCR was run by TCRdb on the 5' RACE reads, yielding one entry per CDR3 protein. The sample carries hundreds of thousands of distinct CDR3 sequences, about 12% recorded once. These data also featured in a second study, about yellow fever vaccine responses in identical twins.

The source material was PBMCs. The receptors originated from a woman aged 18-29 years in good health.

The sample holds a few counts of this clonotype. The chain carries TRBV3-1 and TRBJ2-1; 11 bases match TRBD2. CDR3 length: 18 residues. With 4 bases clipped from V and 4 bases from J, the junction kept 12 bases outside the gene matches. Germline lookup yields CDR1 LGHDT and CDR2 YNNKEL (reference sequence). CDR3 residues: CASSPNRGSGRGYNEQFF. The CDR3, as DNA: TGTGCCAGCAGCCCGAATCGGGGTAGCGGGAGGGGATACAATGAGCAGTTCTTC.

At least ten counts were recorded for this clonotype. This chain connects TRBV12-3 or TRBV12-4 to TRBJ2-4; 14 bases agree with TRBD2. Trimming took 5 bases from V and 1 from J; bases not matched to a gene: 4. There are 17 residues in the CDR3. The DNA of the CDR3 is TGTGCCAGCAGTCGACTAGCGGGGGGGCCGGCCAAAAACATTCAGTACTTC. The encoded protein is CASSRLAGGPAKNIQYF.

V is TRBV4-1 and J is TRBJ2-1, with 8 bases matching TRBD2. The V gene end was trimmed by 4 bases and the J gene end by 7 bases; junction bases not matched to a gene: 12. CDR1 is MGHRA, CDR2 YSYEKL, per germline. The CDR3 has 16 residues. CDR3 nucleotides: TGCGCCAGCAGCCCCTCGCTGGGCCTAGCGGGTAATGAGCAGTTCTTC. This translates into CASSPSLGLAGNEQFF.

This clonotype was counted only a few times. V and J are TRBV12-3 or TRBV12-4 and TRBJ2-7, with D unclear. V was pared by 5 bases and J by 5 bases, with 16 bases between. The CDR3 is made up of 14 amino acids. CDR3 sequence reads: CASSPRNAFHEQYF. The CDR3 bases are TGTGCCAGCAGTCCCCGAAACGCTTTCCACGAGCAGTACTTC.

This clonotype has at least ten counts. This rearrangement joins TRBV2 to TRBJ1-1; maybe TRBD1 (5 bases). CDR1 is SNHLY, CDR2 FYNNEI, per germline. The CDR3 spans 16 residues. Trimming shortened V by 1 base and J by 13 bases, and 25 bases separated the two germline ends. The chain's CDR3 is CASSEVGTIHASLGFF. The CDR3 DNA follows: TGTGCCAGCAGTGAAGTCGGGACCATCCACGCTTCACTGGGTTTCTTT. Together with reference TRBV2 and TRBJ1-1, the CDR3 gives the full variable domain: EPEVTQTPSHQVTQMGQEVILRCVPISNHLYFYWYRQILGQKVEFLVSFYNNEISEKSEIFDDQFSVERPDGSNFTLKIRSTKLEDSAMYFCASSEVGTIHASLGFFGQGTRLTVV.

The CDR3 DNA reads as TGTGCCAGCAGCCCACTAGGTGGGGTCCGCACAGATACGCAGTATTTT. This encodes CASSPLGGVRTDTQYF. The chain is built from TRBV7-9 and TRBJ2-3; tentative D call: TRBD2 (5 bases). Trimming took 5 bases from V and 1 from J, leaving 16 bases between them. The germline V gene encodes CDR1 SEHNR and CDR2 FQNEAQ (reference sequence). CDR3 length: 16 amino acids.